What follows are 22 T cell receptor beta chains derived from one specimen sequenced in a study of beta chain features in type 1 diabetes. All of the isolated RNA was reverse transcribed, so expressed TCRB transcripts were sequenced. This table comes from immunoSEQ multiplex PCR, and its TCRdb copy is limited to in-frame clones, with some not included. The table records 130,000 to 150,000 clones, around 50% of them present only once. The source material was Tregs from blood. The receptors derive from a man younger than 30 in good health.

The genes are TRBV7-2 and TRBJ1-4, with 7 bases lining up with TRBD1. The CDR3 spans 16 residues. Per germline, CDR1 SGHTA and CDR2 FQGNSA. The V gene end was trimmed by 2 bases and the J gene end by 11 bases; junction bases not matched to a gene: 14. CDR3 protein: CASSLLPAQGGGKLFF. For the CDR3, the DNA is TGTGCCAGCAGCTTATTACCGGCGCAGGGGGGCGGGAAACTGTTTTTT.

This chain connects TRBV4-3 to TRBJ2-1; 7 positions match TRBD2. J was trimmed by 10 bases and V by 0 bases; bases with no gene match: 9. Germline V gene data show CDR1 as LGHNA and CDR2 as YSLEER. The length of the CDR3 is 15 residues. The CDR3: CASSQDTGLVEEQFF. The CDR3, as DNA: TGCGCCAGCAGCCAAGATACCGGACTAGTCGAGGAGCAGTTCTTC.

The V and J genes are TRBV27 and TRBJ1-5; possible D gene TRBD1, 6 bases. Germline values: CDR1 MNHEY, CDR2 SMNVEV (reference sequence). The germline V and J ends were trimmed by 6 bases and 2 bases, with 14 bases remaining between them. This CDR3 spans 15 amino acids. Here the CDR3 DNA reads TGTGCCAGCAGCTCCCGCGGGGGCCGCAATCAGCCCCAGCATTTT. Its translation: CASSSRGGRNQPQHF.

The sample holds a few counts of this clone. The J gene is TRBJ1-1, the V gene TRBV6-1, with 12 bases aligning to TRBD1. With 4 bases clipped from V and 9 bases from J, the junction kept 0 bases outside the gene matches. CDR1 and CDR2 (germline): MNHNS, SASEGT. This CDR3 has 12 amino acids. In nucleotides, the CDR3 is TGTGCCAGCAGTGGGGACAGGGGGCAAGCTTTCTTT. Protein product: CASSGDRGQAFF.

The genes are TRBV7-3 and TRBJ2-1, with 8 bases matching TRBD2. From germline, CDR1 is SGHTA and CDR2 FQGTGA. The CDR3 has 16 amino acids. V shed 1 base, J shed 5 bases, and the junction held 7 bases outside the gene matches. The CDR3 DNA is TGTGCCAGCAGCTTAATGGTGTTAGCGGGGAACAATGAGCAGTTCTTC. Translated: CASSLMVLAGNNEQFF.

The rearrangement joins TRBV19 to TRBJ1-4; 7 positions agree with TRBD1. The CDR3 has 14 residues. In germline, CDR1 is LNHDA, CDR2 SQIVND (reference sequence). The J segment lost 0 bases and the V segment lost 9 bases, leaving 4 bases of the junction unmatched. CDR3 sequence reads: CASLGTATNEKLFF. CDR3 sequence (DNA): TGTGCCAGCCTGGGGACAGCAACTAATGAAAAACTGTTTTTT.

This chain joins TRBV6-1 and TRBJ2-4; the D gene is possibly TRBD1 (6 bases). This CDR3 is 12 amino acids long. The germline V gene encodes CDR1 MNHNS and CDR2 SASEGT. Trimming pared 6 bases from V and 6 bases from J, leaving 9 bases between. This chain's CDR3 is CASSGQRNIQYF. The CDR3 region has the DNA TGTGCCAGCAGCGGACAGAGAAACATTCAGTACTTC.

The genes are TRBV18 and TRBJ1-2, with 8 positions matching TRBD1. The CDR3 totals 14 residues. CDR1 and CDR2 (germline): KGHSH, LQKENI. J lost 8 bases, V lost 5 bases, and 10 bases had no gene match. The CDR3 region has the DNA TGTGCCAGCTCAAAACCTCAGGGGGCATCGGGCTACACCTTC. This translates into CASSKPQGASGYTF.

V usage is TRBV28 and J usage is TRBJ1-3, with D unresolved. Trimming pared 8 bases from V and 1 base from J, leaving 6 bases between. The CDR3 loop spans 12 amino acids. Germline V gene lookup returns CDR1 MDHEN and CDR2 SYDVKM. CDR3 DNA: TGTGCCAGCGAGGCTTCTGGAAACACCATATATTTT. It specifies CASEASGNTIYF.

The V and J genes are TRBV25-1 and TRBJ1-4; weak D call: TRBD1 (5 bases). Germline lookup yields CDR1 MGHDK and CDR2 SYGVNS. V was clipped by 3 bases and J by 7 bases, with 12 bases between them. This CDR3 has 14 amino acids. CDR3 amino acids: CASSDWGDGEKLFF. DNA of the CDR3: TGTGCCAGCAGTGATTGGGGGGATGGTGAAAAACTGTTTTTT.

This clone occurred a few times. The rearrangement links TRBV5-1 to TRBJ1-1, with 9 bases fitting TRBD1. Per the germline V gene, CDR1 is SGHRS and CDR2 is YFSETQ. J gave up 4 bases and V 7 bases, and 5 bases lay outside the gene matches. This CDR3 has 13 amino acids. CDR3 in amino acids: CASYRGQGTEAFF. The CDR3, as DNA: TGCGCCAGCTACAGGGGGCAAGGCACTGAAGCTTTCTTT.

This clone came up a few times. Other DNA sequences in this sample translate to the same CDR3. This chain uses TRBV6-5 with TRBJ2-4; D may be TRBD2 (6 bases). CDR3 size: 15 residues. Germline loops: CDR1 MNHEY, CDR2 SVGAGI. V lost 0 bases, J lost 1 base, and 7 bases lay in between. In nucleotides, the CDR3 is TGTGCCAGCAGTTACTCGAGCGGGGCCAAAAACATTCAGTACTTC. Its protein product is CASSYSSGAKNIQYF.

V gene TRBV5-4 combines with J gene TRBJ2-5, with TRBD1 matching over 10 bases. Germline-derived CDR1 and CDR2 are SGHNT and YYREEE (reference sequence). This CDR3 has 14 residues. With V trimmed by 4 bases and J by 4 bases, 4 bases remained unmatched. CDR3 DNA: TGTGCCAGCAGCCCCCGGGACAGGGGAGAGACCCAGTACTTC. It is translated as CASSPRDRGETQYF.

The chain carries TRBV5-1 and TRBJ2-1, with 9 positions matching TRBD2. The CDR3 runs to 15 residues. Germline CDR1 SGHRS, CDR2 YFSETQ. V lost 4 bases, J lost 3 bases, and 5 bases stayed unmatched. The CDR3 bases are TGCGCCAGCAGCCCCGCGGGGGGGAGCTACAATGAGCAGTTCTTC. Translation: CASSPAGGSYNEQFF.

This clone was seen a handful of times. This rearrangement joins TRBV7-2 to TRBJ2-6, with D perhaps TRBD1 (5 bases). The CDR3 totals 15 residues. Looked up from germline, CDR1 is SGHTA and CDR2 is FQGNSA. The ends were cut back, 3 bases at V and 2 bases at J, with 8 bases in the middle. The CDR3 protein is CASSFRGTGANVLTF. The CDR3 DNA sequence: TGTGCCAGCAGCTTTAGGGGAACTGGGGCCAACGTCCTGACTTTC.

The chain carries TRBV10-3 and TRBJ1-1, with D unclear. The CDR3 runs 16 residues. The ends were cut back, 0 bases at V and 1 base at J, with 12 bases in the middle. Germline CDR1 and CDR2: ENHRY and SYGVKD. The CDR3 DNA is TGTGCCATCAGTGAGTCGGGAGGGCGGCGGAACACTGAAGCTTTCTTT. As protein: CAISESGGRRNTEAFF.

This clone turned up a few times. CDR3 in amino acids: CASSPRQANEQFF. As DNA, the CDR3 is TGTGCCAGCAGTCCTCGACAGGCCAATGAGCAGTTCTTC. V is TRBV6-5 and J is TRBJ2-1; weak D call: TRBD1 (6 bases). Germline V gene data show CDR1 as MNHEY and CDR2 as SVGAGI. Trimming took 5 bases from V and 6 from J, leaving 11 bases between them. The CDR3 extends over 13 amino acids.

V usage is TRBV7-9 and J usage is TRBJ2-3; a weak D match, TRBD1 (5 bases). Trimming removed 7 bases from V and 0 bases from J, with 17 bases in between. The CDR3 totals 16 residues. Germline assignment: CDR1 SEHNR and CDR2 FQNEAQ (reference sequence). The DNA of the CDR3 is TGTGCCAGCATCCTCCCCAGAAGGGGAAGCACAGATACGCAGTATTTT. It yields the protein CASILPRRGSTDTQYF.

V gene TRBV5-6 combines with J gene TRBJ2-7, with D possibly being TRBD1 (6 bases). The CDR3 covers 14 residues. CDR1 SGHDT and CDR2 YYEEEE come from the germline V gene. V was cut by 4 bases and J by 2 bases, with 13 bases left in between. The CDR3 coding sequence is TGTGCCAGCAGCCGAGGGGACAAAGCCTACGAGCAGTACTTC. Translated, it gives CASSRGDKAYEQYF.

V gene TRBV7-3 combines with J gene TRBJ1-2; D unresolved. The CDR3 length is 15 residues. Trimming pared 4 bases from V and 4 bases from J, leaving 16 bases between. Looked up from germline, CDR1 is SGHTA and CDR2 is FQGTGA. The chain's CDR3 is CASSSGPGEIYGYTF. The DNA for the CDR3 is TGTGCCAGCAGCTCCGGCCCCGGGGAGATCTATGGCTACACCTTC.

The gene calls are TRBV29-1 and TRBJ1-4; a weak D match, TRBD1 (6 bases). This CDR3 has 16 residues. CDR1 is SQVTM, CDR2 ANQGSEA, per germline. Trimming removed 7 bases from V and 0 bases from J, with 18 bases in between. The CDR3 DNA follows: TGCAGCGGGGGGGGAGGGGGAGTTGCAACTAATGAAAAACTGTTTTTT. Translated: CSGGGGGVATNEKLFF.

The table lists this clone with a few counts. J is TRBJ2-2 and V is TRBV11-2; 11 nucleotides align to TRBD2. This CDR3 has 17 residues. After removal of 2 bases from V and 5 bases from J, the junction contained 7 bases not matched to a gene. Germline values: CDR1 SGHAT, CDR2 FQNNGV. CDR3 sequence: CASSLRWLAGGTGELFF. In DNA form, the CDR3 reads TGTGCCAGCAGCTTACGCTGGCTAGCGGGAGGTACCGGGGAGCTGTTTTTT.